This paragraph covers one T cell receptor (beta chain) sequence. This sample stems from a study of OX40 agonist ivuxolimab in advanced cancers. CDR3 length equals 15 residues. Germline lookup yields CDR1 MGHRA and CDR2 YSYEKL. The V gene lost 1 base and the J gene lost 7 bases, with 16 bases spanning the gap. This table comes from immunoSEQ multiplex PCR, and its TCRdb copy is limited to in-frame clones, with some not included. The sample lists roughly 40,000 clones; about 90% were seen once. This sample comprised CD4+ or CD8+ T cells sorted from blood, obtained in a trial of the OX40 agonist ivuxolimab. The gene calls are TRBV4-1 and TRBJ1-2; no firm D call. This sequence originates from an adult with an advanced solid tumor such as melanoma, head and neck, liver or kidney cancer. In DNA, the CDR3 is TGCGCCAGCAGCCAAGCGGAGGTGCCACCCGGTGGCTACACCTTC. Translated: CASSQAEVPPGGYTF.